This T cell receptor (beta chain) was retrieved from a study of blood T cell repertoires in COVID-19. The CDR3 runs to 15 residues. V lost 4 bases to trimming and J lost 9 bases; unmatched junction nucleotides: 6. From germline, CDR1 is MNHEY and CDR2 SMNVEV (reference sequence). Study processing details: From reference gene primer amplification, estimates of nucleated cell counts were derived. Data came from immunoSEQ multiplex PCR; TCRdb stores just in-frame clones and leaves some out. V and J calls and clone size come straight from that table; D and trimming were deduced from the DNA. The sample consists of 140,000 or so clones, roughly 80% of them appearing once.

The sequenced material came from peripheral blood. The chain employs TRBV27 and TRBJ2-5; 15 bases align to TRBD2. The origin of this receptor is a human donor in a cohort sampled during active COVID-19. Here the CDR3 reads CASSSGLAGGLSQYF. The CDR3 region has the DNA TGTGCCAGCAGTTCTGGACTAGCGGGGGGGCTGTCCCAGTACTTC.